This T cell receptor beta chain was retrieved from a study of T-cell reconstitution after alpha-beta-depleted transplantation in children. The CDR3 is 16 amino acids. Germline CDR1 and CDR2: DFQATT and SNEGSKA (reference sequence). V lost 0 bases, J lost 4 bases, and 8 bases stayed unmatched. Preparing the TCRbeta library involved the use of unique molecular identifiers. TCRdb re-called the PCR reads with MiXCR, one entry per CDR3 protein. The sample holds about 980,000 distinct CDR3 sequences; less than 30% are singletons and the top ten take roughly 27%. This clonotype was counted a few times. Its antigen is still unknown. Overall study findings and caveats: Expanded graft clones, several hundred of them, were reportedly the source of alpha-beta T cells about two months after transplant. T-cell counts and diversity at one year following transplant were attributed mainly to newly produced T cells. Some patients owed their high day-60 TCRbeta diversity to surviving recipient T cells and thymic progenitors.

The material sequenced was PBMCs, mostly from graft donor cells, taken 360 days after TCRalphabeta/CD19-depleted stem cell transplant. This TCR came from a boy younger than two who had a stem cell transplant for SCID, so the T cells may come from the graft donor. The V gene is TRBV20-1, the J gene TRBJ2-1; 8 bases agree with TRBD2. The CDR3 DNA reads TGCAGTGCTAGAGATCATGCGCGGGGGGTTTACAATGAGCAGTTCTTC. Protein: CSARDHARGVYNEQFF.